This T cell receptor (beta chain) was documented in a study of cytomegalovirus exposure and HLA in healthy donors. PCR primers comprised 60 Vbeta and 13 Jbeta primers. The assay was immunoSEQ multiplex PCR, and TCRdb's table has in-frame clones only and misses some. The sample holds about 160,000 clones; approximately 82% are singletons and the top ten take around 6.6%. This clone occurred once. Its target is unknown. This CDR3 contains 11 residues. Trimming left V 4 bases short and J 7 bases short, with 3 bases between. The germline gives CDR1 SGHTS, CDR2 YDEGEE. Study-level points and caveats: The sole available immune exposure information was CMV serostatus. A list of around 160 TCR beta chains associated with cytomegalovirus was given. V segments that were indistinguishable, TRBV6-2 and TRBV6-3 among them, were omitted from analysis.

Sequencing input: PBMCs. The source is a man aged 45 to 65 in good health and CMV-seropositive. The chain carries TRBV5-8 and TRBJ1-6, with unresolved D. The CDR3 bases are TGTGCCAGCAGCCTCAATTCACCCCTCCACTTT. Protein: CASSLNSPLHF.